The 16 T cell receptor beta chains given below trace back to one sample, sequenced in a study of graft-versus-host responses after intestinal transplantation. The protocol was immunoSEQ multiplex PCR, while the TCRdb copy is restricted to in-frame clones and leaves out a portion. This table has roughly 90,000 clones, about 85% appearing once. Their antigens remain unidentified. This specimen consisted of unstimulated CD4+ T cells sorted from spleen or lymph node cells, obtained before transplant. The receptor source for this set is a human donor who was the organ donor for an intestinal transplant.

J is TRBJ2-2 and V is TRBV15; the match to TRBD2 covers 7 bases. V shed 8 bases and J 7 bases; nucleotides not matched to a gene: 19. The germline CDR1 and CDR2 sequences are LNHNV and YYDKDF (reference sequence). The CDR3 covers 17 residues. The CDR3 nucleotides are TGTGCCACCTCTCATTTTCGGGGGGTTCGGGGCGGCGGGGAGCTGTTTTTT. Translated: CATSHFRGVRGGGELFF.

This clone has only one observation. This chain joins TRBV12-5 and TRBJ2-7, with TRBD2 matching 11 bases. The CDR3 sequence is 16 residues long. J lost 0 bases, V lost 3 bases, and 4 bases had no gene match. CDR1 and CDR2 from the germline V gene are LGHNT and FRNRAP. CDR3 sequence: CASGLRLAGISYEQYF. For the CDR3, the DNA is TGTGCTAGTGGTTTAAGACTAGCGGGGATCTCCTACGAGCAGTACTTC.

V is TRBV2 and J is TRBJ2-5; 8 bases agree with TRBD1. The junction had 16 bases not matched to a gene; V was cut back by 8 bases and J by 5 bases. Germline loops: CDR1 SNHLY, CDR2 FYNNEI. The CDR3 sequence is 16 residues long. CDR3 protein: CASSLAETGVWETQYF. CDR3 in DNA: TGTGCCAGCTCTTTGGCCGAGACAGGGGTATGGGAGACCCAGTACTTC.

The gene calls are TRBV5-1 and TRBJ1-6, with 8 bases that match TRBD1. Germline V gene sequence: CDR1 SGHRS, CDR2 YFSETQ. This CDR3 has 13 amino acids. J lost 8 bases, V lost 7 bases, and 5 bases had no gene match. The CDR3 is CASSGTGDSPLHF. The CDR3 DNA reads as TGCGCCAGCTCCGGGACAGGCGATTCACCCCTCCACTTT.

The V call is TRBV11-3, the J call TRBJ1-6; a weak D match, TRBD1 (6 bases). CDR1 and CDR2 from the germline V gene are SGHNT and YENEEA. Trimming stripped 5 bases from V and 6 bases from J, with 11 bases between. This CDR3 has 14 amino acids. The CDR3 region is CASSLQGFNSPLHF. CDR3 sequence (DNA): TGTGCCAGCAGCCTTCAGGGGTTTAATTCACCCCTCCACTTT.

V usage is TRBV5-4 and J usage is TRBJ2-3; 8 nucleotides match TRBD2. Germline V gene sequence: CDR1 SGHNT, CDR2 YYREEE (reference sequence). Trimming removed 4 bases from V and 4 bases from J; junction bases left unmatched: 11. The CDR3 totals 16 residues. CDR3 sequence: CASSPVRGLASDTQYF. The CDR3 DNA reads TGTGCCAGCAGCCCCGTAAGAGGACTAGCATCAGATACGCAGTATTTT.

V usage is TRBV5-8 and J usage is TRBJ1-5; no clear D gene. This CDR3 spans 17 amino acids. Germline V gives CDR1 SGHTS, CDR2 YDEGEE. V shed 7 bases and J shed 5 bases, with 25 bases lying between them. CDR3 sequence: CASYRPNTQTPYQPQHF. CDR3 nucleotides: TGTGCCAGCTACCGGCCGAACACCCAGACACCCTATCAGCCCCAGCATTTT.

The rearrangement links TRBV29-1 to TRBJ2-7, with D perhaps matching TRBD1 (5 bases). V was pared by 2 bases and J by 5 bases, with 10 bases between. This CDR3 has 12 residues. Looked up from germline, CDR1 is SQVTM and CDR2 is ANQGSEA. The CDR3 bases are TGCAGCGTTGAATCCCAGGGAAACGAGCAGTACTTC. This translates into CSVESQGNEQYF.

The rearrangement joins TRBV28 to TRBJ1-6; maybe TRBD1 (5 bases). V was trimmed by 7 bases and J by 10 bases, leaving 23 bases between them. The germline CDR1 and CDR2 sequences are MDHEN and SYDVKM. This CDR3 spans 16 amino acids. CDR3 in amino acids: CASNQPRGGTVSPLHF. CDR3 nucleotide sequence: TGTGCCAGCAACCAACCGAGGGGCGGGACGGTGTCACCCCTCCACTTT.

The chain links TRBV4-1 to TRBJ2-1; weak D call: TRBD1 (6 bases). V was cut by 1 base and J by 13 bases, with 20 bases left in between. CDR1 is MGHRA and CDR2 is YSYEKL in the germline V gene. The CDR3 spans 15 residues. CDR3 sequence (DNA): TGCGCCAGCAGCCAAGTACCACAGGGTACGGTAAATCAGTTCTTC. Translated: CASSQVPQGTVNQFF.

J is TRBJ1-1 and V is TRBV6-6, with a tentative D call TRBD1 (6 bases). In germline, CDR1 is MNHNY, CDR2 SVGAGI (reference sequence). Trimming pared 6 bases from V and 12 bases from J, leaving 14 bases between. This CDR3 has 11 residues. CDR3 sequence (DNA): TGTGCCAGCAGCCAACAGGGAGGGCCTTTCTTT. The encoded protein is CASSQQGGPFF.

This clone was detected once. This chain uses TRBV9 with TRBJ2-7, with D uncertain. V lost 0 bases, J lost 2 bases, and 9 bases lay in between. This CDR3 is built from 14 residues. Germline CDR1 SGDLS, CDR2 YYNGEE. Written as DNA, the CDR3 is TGTGCCAGCAGCGTAGAACTAAATGCCTACGAGCAGTACTTC. The encoded protein is CASSVELNAYEQYF.

The sample holds a few counts of this clone. The V call is TRBV6-5, the J call TRBJ2-5; 9 bases match TRBD2. The germline CDR1 and CDR2 sequences are MNHEY and SVGAGI. The CDR3 sequence is 16 residues long. The ends lost 3 bases at V and 5 bases at J; junction bases unmatched: 10. The CDR3 region has the DNA TGTGCCAGCAGTTATCAAGGCGGGAGGGCCCGGGAGACCCAGTACTTC. Protein product: CASSYQGGRARETQYF.

The rearrangement links TRBV5-5 to TRBJ1-2; TRBD1 aligns across 8 bases. Looked up from germline, CDR1 is SGHKS and CDR2 is YYEKEE (reference sequence). This CDR3 is 16 amino acids long. V lost 5 bases to trimming and J lost 5 bases; unmatched junction nucleotides: 14. The CDR3 sequence: CASRSQGASGGYGYTF. CDR3 DNA sequence: TGTGCCAGCAGATCGCAGGGGGCGAGTGGAGGATATGGCTACACCTTC.

The chain employs TRBV11-3 and TRBJ2-2, with D possibly TRBD2 on 6 matching bases. Germline assignment: CDR1 SGHNT and CDR2 YENEEA. V was shortened by 5 bases and J by 4 bases, with 14 bases between the two germline ends. The CDR3 is made up of 15 amino acids. The DNA of the CDR3 is TGTGCCAGCAGCCCATCCGGGGGTGCCACCGGGGAGCTGTTTTTT. Translated, it gives CASSPSGGATGELFF.

V and J are TRBV11-1 and TRBJ2-3; TRBD2 is a possible D gene (5 bases). The CDR3 covers 11 residues. The V end lost 4 bases, the J end lost 9 bases, and 8 bases lay between the germline ends. Germline loops: CDR1 SGHAT, CDR2 FQDESV (reference sequence). CDR3: CASSSGKTQYF. DNA of the CDR3: TGTGCCAGCAGCTCCGGGAAGACGCAGTATTTT.